These 19 T cell receptor beta chains came from one sample sequenced in a study of OX40 agonist ivuxolimab in advanced cancers. The data were produced by immunoSEQ multiplex PCR, yet TCRdb's version contains in-frame clones alone and is incomplete. The table includes around 140,000 clones, approximately 94% detected once. The specimen was CD4+ or CD8+ T cells sorted from blood, collected in a trial of the OX40 agonist ivuxolimab. The receptors stem from an adult with an advanced solid tumor such as melanoma, head and neck, liver or kidney cancer.

The genes are TRBV9 and TRBJ2-1; D gene unclear. The V end was cut by 0 bases, the J end by 2 bases, with 9 bases between. This CDR3 is 15 amino acids long. Germline-derived CDR1 and CDR2 are SGDLS and YYNGEE. CDR3 sequence reads: CASSVGQDTYNEQFF. Here the CDR3 DNA reads TGTGCCAGCAGCGTAGGGCAGGATACCTACAATGAGCAGTTCTTC. Filled out from reference TRBV9 and TRBJ2-1, the complete variable domain reads DSGVTQTPKHLITATGQRVTLRCSPRSGDLSVYWYQQSLDQGLQFLIQYYNGEERAKGNILERFSAQQFPDLHSELNLSSLELGDSALYFCASSVGQDTYNEQFFGPGTRLTVL.

The chain recombines TRBV7-8 with TRBJ2-3, with 8 nucleotides matching TRBD2. Germline lookup yields CDR1 SGHVS and CDR2 FQNEAQ. This CDR3 is 12 amino acids long. V shed 4 bases and J 12 bases; nucleotides not matched to a gene: 6. As DNA, the CDR3 is TGTGCCAGCAGCTGGACTAGCCCGTTACAGTATTTT. Its translation is CASSWTSPLQYF.

The genes are TRBV6-6 and TRBJ1-2; unclear D gene. CDR3 length: 13 residues. Germline V CDR1 and CDR2: MNHNY, SVGAGI (reference sequence). V was shortened by 0 bases and J by 6 bases, with 8 bases between the two germline ends. The CDR3 spells CASSYSSGNGYTF. Written as DNA, the CDR3 is TGTGCCAGCAGTTACTCATCTGGGAATGGCTACACCTTC.

The chain links TRBV11-2 to TRBJ2-1; no clear D gene. The CDR3 length is 14 residues. Germline CDR1 is SGHAT and CDR2 is FQNNGV. V dropped 1 base and J dropped 4 bases, with 8 bases sitting between them. The CDR3 loop is CASSLVRIYNEQFF. The CDR3 region has the DNA TGTGCCAGCAGCTTAGTTCGGATTTACAATGAGCAGTTCTTC.

This clone was recorded once. The chain links TRBV18 to TRBJ1-1; 7 bases match TRBD1. J was trimmed by 1 base and V by 0 bases; bases with no gene match: 8. Germline V CDR1 and CDR2: KGHSH, LQKENI. There are 17 residues in the CDR3. This CDR3 reads CASSPPAGAGGNTEAFF. The CDR3 DNA reads as TGTGCCAGCTCACCACCGGCGGGGGCAGGGGGGAACACTGAAGCTTTCTTT. Variable domain in full (rest from reference TRBV18 and TRBJ1-1): NAGVMQNPRHLVRRRGQEARLRCSPMKGHSHVYWYRQLPEEGLKFMVYLQKENIIDESGMPKERFSAEFPKEGPSILRIQQVVRGDSAAYFCASSPPAGAGGNTEAFFGQGTRLTVV.

V and J are TRBV5-1 and TRBJ2-1; 8 bases map to TRBD1. After removal of 5 bases from V and 3 bases from J, the junction contained 7 bases not matched to a gene. This CDR3 contains 15 residues. The V gene's germline CDR1 is SGHRS and CDR2 YFSETQ. This CDR3 is CASSPRQGNYNEQFF. The CDR3 DNA is TGCGCCAGCAGTCCTAGACAGGGGAACTACAATGAGCAGTTCTTC.

V and J are TRBV19 and TRBJ1-3; 7 bases agree with TRBD1. The CDR3 runs 18 residues. Germline values: CDR1 LNHDA, CDR2 SQIVND (reference sequence). V trimming: 5 bases; J trimming: 0 bases; junction bases outside the gene matches: 13. In DNA, the CDR3 is TGTGCCAGTAGTCCCAGTTACAGGGGCCCTGACTCTGGAAACACCATATATTTT. Protein product: CASSPSYRGPDSGNTIYF.

This clone showed up just once. CDR3 amino acids: CASIGDRRRSNQPQHF. The CDR3 bases are TGTGCCAGTATAGGGGACCGACGGAGAAGCAATCAGCCCCAGCATTTT. The rearrangement links TRBV19 to TRBJ1-5, with D possibly TRBD1 on 5 matching bases. CDR3 length equals 16 residues. Germline assignment: CDR1 LNHDA and CDR2 SQIVND (reference sequence). The germline V and J ends were trimmed by 7 bases and 1 base, with 17 bases remaining between them.

This clone was seen only once. V and J are TRBV6-1 and TRBJ1-1; the D gene is possibly TRBD1 (5 bases). Trimming removed 8 bases at V and 1 base at J, with 14 bases between. CDR1 and CDR2 (germline): MNHNS, SASEGT. The CDR3 covers 14 residues. The CDR3 spells CASGGGAANTEAFF. As DNA, the CDR3 is TGTGCCAGCGGTGGCGGGGCGGCGAACACTGAAGCTTTCTTT.

V usage is TRBV6-5 and J usage is TRBJ1-2; no reliable D call. CDR1 is MNHEY, CDR2 SVGAGI, per germline. Trimming shortened V by 2 bases and J by 6 bases, and 13 bases separated the two germline ends. The CDR3 spans 14 residues. CDR3 loop: CASSYRVGFNGYTF. In nucleotides, the CDR3 is TGTGCCAGCAGTTACAGGGTGGGTTTCAATGGCTACACCTTC.

The rearrangement uses TRBV10-3 and TRBJ2-3; a weak D match, TRBD2 (7 bases). V was cut by 1 base and J by 2 bases, with 13 bases left in between. Germline CDR1 and CDR2: ENHRY and SYGVKD. The CDR3 covers 16 residues. The CDR3 reads CAISEFRGGNTDTQYF. The CDR3 nucleotides are TGTGCCATCAGTGAGTTCCGCGGGGGCAACACAGATACGCAGTATTTT.

The chain uses TRBV5-1 and TRBJ2-1; D not certain. V lost 4 bases and J lost 6, with 20 bases in between. The germline gives CDR1 SGHRS, CDR2 YFSETQ. The CDR3 sequence is 16 residues long. CDR3 DNA sequence: TGCGCCAGCAGCAACCCGACCAGTACTGCCCCCAATGAGCAGTTCTTC. Translated, it gives CASSNPTSTAPNEQFF.

This chain uses TRBV11-3 with TRBJ2-2; TRBD1 aligns across 7 bases. Losses at the gene ends were 6 bases for V and 7 bases for J; bases not matched to a gene: 8. Germline V gene sequence: CDR1 SGHNT, CDR2 YENEEA. The CDR3 has 14 residues. CDR3 amino acids: CASSTRQGVGELFF. The DNA of the CDR3 is TGTGCCAGCAGTACGCGACAGGGTGTCGGGGAGCTGTTTTTT.

The chain employs TRBV7-9 and TRBJ1-5, with unresolved D. The CDR3 consists of 17 residues. Trimming shortened V by 5 bases and J by 2 bases, and 19 bases separated the two germline ends. Germline V gene data show CDR1 as SEHNR and CDR2 as FQNEAQ (reference sequence). The DNA of the CDR3 is TGTGCCAGCAGCGGAGGGTCGGCCAACACGGGCAATCAGCCCCAGCATTTT. Its protein product is CASSGGSANTGNQPQHF.

The rearrangement joins TRBV4-3 to TRBJ1-2; D ambiguous. This CDR3 region has 14 residues. Germline V gene sequence: CDR1 LGHNA, CDR2 YSLEER. V was cut by 0 bases and J by 6 bases, with 11 bases left in between. This chain's CDR3 is CASSQERGSNGYTF. In DNA, the CDR3 is TGCGCCAGCAGCCAAGAACGGGGAAGTAATGGCTACACCTTC.

The gene calls are TRBV7-2 and TRBJ2-2; D not resolved. The CDR3 covers 13 residues. V lost 5 bases to trimming and J lost 5 bases, with 9 bases between them. Germline CDR1 and CDR2: SGHTA and FQGNSA. The CDR3 sequence is CASSPWETGELFF. DNA for the CDR3: TGTGCCAGCAGCCCCTGGGAAACCGGGGAGCTGTTTTTT.

This sequence joins TRBV2 and TRBJ2-7; 11 bases are shared with TRBD1. The CDR3 has 13 residues. Looked up from germline, CDR1 is SNHLY and CDR2 is FYNNEI. The junction had 4 bases not matched to a gene; V was cut back by 6 bases and J by 6 bases. The DNA for the CDR3 is TGTGCCAGCAGGGACAGGGGGCCCGGCGAGCAGTACTTC. Encoded protein: CASRDRGPGEQYF.

The chain uses TRBV5-4 and TRBJ1-1; D gene ambiguous. The CDR3 spans 15 residues. Germline CDR1 is SGHNT and CDR2 is YYREEE (reference sequence). The ends were cut back, 0 bases at V and 11 bases at J, with 20 bases in the middle. The CDR3 spells CASSLVGSRGVSAFF. CDR3 nucleotides: TGTGCCAGCAGCTTGGTTGGGTCTCGTGGTGTATCGGCTTTCTTT.

The V gene is TRBV4-3, the J gene TRBJ1-2; TRBD1 is a possible D gene (5 bases). CDR3 length: 16 amino acids. Trimming shortened V by 0 bases and J by 0 bases, and 11 bases separated the two germline ends. From germline, CDR1 is LGHNA and CDR2 YSLEER. Here the CDR3 reads CASSQDPGAANYGYTF. The CDR3, as DNA: TGCGCCAGCAGCCAAGATCCCGGGGCGGCTAACTATGGCTACACCTTC.